A single sample is the source of the 19 T cell receptor beta chains below, sequenced in a study of T cell responses to AZD1222 COVID-19 vaccine. The assay was immunoSEQ multiplex PCR, and TCRdb's table has in-frame clones only and misses some. The table shows 68,000 or so clones, with 88% occurring only once. This specimen was peripheral blood, taken on day 0 of AZD1222 vaccination. These TCRs come from an adult in good health.

This sequence joins TRBV3-1 (or the pseudogene TRBV3-2) and TRBJ1-2; D unclear. The CDR3 totals 15 residues. Trimming pared 2 bases from V and 3 bases from J, leaving 13 bases between. The germline gives CDR1 LGHDT, CDR2 YNNKEL (reference sequence). CDR3 sequence: CASSQWQAKDYGYTF. As DNA, the CDR3 is TGTGCCAGCAGCCAATGGCAGGCCAAAGACTATGGCTACACCTTC.

This chain links TRBV5-4 with TRBJ2-7; 8 bases match TRBD2. This CDR3 spans 17 amino acids. The germline CDR1 and CDR2 sequences are SGHNT and YYREEE (reference sequence). J lost 0 bases, V lost 1 base, and 9 bases had no gene match. CDR3 sequence reads: CASSLTGLAPSSYEQYF. CDR3 coding DNA: TGTGCCAGCAGCTTGACAGGACTAGCTCCAAGCTCCTACGAGCAGTACTTC.

The chain couples TRBV24-1 to TRBJ1-2; 10 bases agree with TRBD1. V dropped 3 bases and J dropped 4; count of bases not matched to a gene: 7. This CDR3 has 16 residues. CDR1 KGHDR and CDR2 SFDVKD come from the germline V gene. The CDR3 DNA follows: TGTGCCACCAGTGATGCCGGGACAGGGGCACGCTATGGCTACACCTTC. It yields the protein CATSDAGTGARYGYTF.

This sequence joins TRBV12-3 or TRBV12-4 and TRBJ2-2; D is unresolved. Trimming left V 7 bases short and J 1 base short, with 7 bases between. This CDR3 comprises 13 residues. In nucleotides, the CDR3 is TGTGCCAGCAATCGGGTGAACACCGGGGAGCTGTTTTTT. Protein: CASNRVNTGELFF.

The chain employs TRBV19 and TRBJ2-5, with D tentatively TRBD1 or TRBD2 (5 bases each). Germline assignment: CDR1 LNHDA and CDR2 SQIVND (reference sequence). This CDR3 has 15 amino acids. The germline V and J ends were trimmed by 5 bases and 2 bases, with 15 bases remaining between them. The CDR3 coding sequence is TGTGCCAGTAGTCCCCCCGGATGGGGGCAAGAGACCCAGTACTTC. Its protein is CASSPPGWGQETQYF.

This rearrangement joins TRBV6-4 to TRBJ2-1, with 7 bases that match TRBD2. The CDR3 has 16 residues. Germline CDR1 and CDR2: MRHNA and SNTAGT. After removal of 3 bases from V and 7 bases from J, the junction contained 12 bases not matched to a gene. CDR3 sequence: CASSDEAGEGRNEQFF. The CDR3 bases are TGTGCCAGCAGTGATGAGGCGGGAGAGGGACGTAATGAGCAGTTCTTC.

The chain uses TRBV2 and TRBJ1-5; D remains unclear. Germline CDR1 is SNHLY and CDR2 is FYNNEI. The V and J ends lost 4 bases and 6 bases respectively, with 7 bases between them. The CDR3 extends over 12 amino acids. CDR3 nucleotides: TGTGCCAGCAGTGCCCGGGTTCAGCCCCAGCATTTT. This sequence encodes CASSARVQPQHF.

CDR3 protein: CASSKVNGPGGSPLHF. DNA for the CDR3: TGTGCCAGCAGCAAGGTCAATGGACCGGGAGGATCACCCCTCCACTTT. This sequence joins TRBV5-6 and TRBJ1-6; no definite D call. This CDR3 is 16 amino acids long. CDR1 and CDR2 (germline): SGHDT, YYEEEE. V shed 4 bases and J shed 10 bases, with 21 bases lying between them.

V usage is TRBV15 and J usage is TRBJ2-7; D possibly uses TRBD1 or TRBD2 (5 bases each). Germline V CDR1 and CDR2: LNHNV, YYDKDF (reference sequence). The V gene lost 5 bases and the J gene lost 2 bases, with 10 bases spanning the gap. The CDR3 runs 13 residues. CDR3 nucleotides: TGTGCCACCAGCCCCCGAGGGGCCTACGAGCAGTACTTC. Translated, it gives CATSPRGAYEQYF.

V and J are TRBV6-1 and TRBJ2-1, with TRBD1 matching 10 bases. J gave up 5 bases and V 3 bases, and 10 bases lay outside the gene matches. CDR1 MNHNS and CDR2 SASEGT come from the germline V gene. The CDR3 consists of 17 residues. In DNA, the CDR3 is TGTGCCAGCAGTGACCGGAGACAGGGGGCTGTAAACAATGAGCAGTTCTTC. Translated: CASSDRRQGAVNNEQFF.

V and J are TRBV5-1 and TRBJ2-1, with 10 bases that match TRBD1. CDR1 SGHRS and CDR2 YFSETQ come from the germline V gene. The CDR3 spans 12 residues. J gave up 15 bases and V 3 bases, and 6 bases lay outside the gene matches. CDR3: CASSSRTGGLFF. The DNA for the CDR3 is TGCGCCAGCAGCTCCAGGACAGGGGGTTTGTTCTTC.

The chain links TRBV6-5 to TRBJ2-1; D gene uncertain. V was shortened by 6 bases and J by 0 bases, with 12 bases between the two germline ends. The CDR3 spans 15 residues. Germline CDR1 MNHEY, CDR2 SVGAGI. CDR3 protein: CASRVDGNSYNEQFF. CDR3 nucleotides: TGTGCCAGCAGGGTGGACGGAAACTCCTACAATGAGCAGTTCTTC.

The gene calls are TRBV6-4 and TRBJ2-1; a possible D gene is TRBD2 (6 bases). The germline V gene has CDR1 MRHNA and CDR2 SNTAGT. CDR3 length: 15 amino acids. V was shortened by 6 bases and J by 8 bases, with 20 bases between the two germline ends. CDR3 DNA: TGTGCCAGCAGCCTCGATGGTAGCGGCCACGATGAGCAGTTCTTC. This sequence encodes CASSLDGSGHDEQFF.

The rearrangement joins TRBV6-5 to TRBJ1-2; the match to TRBD1 covers 11 bases. The CDR3 sequence is 15 residues long. Germline loops: CDR1 MNHEY, CDR2 SVGAGI. V was clipped by 4 bases and J by 6 bases; unmatched bases: 7. The CDR3 bases are TGTGCCAGCAGTTTACCTCCGGGACAGGGGGATGGCTACACCTTC. This sequence encodes CASSLPPGQGDGYTF.

In its sample, this clone was seen once. This chain uses TRBV19 with TRBJ2-5, with 7 bases fitting TRBD1. Germline lookup yields CDR1 LNHDA and CDR2 SQIVND (reference sequence). After removal of 5 bases from V and 6 bases from J, the junction contained 6 bases not matched to a gene. The CDR3 length is 13 residues. CDR3 sequence (DNA): TGTGCCAGTAGTGGATACAGGGGTCAGACCCAGTACTTC. Translating gives CASSGYRGQTQYF.

Written as DNA, the CDR3 is TGCGCCAGCAGTTCGGGGGAGGGCCAAGAGACCCAGTACTTC. As protein: CASSSGEGQETQYF. The chain joins TRBV5-1 to TRBJ2-5; 7 nucleotides align to TRBD2. Germline V gene sequence: CDR1 SGHRS, CDR2 YFSETQ. J was trimmed by 1 base and V by 5 bases; bases with no gene match: 5. The CDR3 covers 14 residues. The whole variable domain, remainder taken from reference TRBV5-1 and TRBJ2-5, is KAGVTQTPRYLIKTRGQQVTLSCSPISGHRSVSWYQQTPGQGLQFLFEYFSETQRNKGNFPGRFSGRQFSNSRSEMNVSTLELGDSALYLCASSSGEGQETQYFGPGTRLLVL.

V is TRBV3-1 (or the pseudogene TRBV3-2) and J is TRBJ2-1, with 11 bases that match TRBD2. The CDR3 consists of 16 residues. Germline trimming cut 4 bases from V and 1 base from J; bases unmatched to any gene: 3. The germline CDR1 and CDR2 sequences are LGHDT and YNNKEL (reference sequence). CDR3 nucleotides: TGTGCCAGCAGCCCCACTAGCGGGAGTTCCTACAATGAGCAGTTCTTC. It encodes CASSPTSGSSYNEQFF.

V and J are TRBV2 and TRBJ1-5; 7 bases map to TRBD1. There are 19 residues in the CDR3. Germline V gene sequence: CDR1 SNHLY, CDR2 FYNNEI. Trimming removed 4 bases from V and 1 base from J; junction bases left unmatched: 16. The CDR3 coding sequence is TGTGCCAGCAGTGGGAACTCCAAACCGGGACAGCAAAGCAATCAGCCCCAGCATTTT. Translation: CASSGNSKPGQQSNQPQHF.

This chain connects TRBV27 to TRBJ2-7; 11 bases are a match to TRBD2. V gave up 6 bases and J gave up 4 bases; unmatched junction bases: 11. Germline CDR1 and CDR2: MNHEY and SMNVEV (reference sequence). CDR3 length equals 16 residues. As DNA, the CDR3 is TGTGCCAGCAGACAGGCCGGGACTAGCGGAGATTACGAGCAGTACTTC. Translated, it gives CASRQAGTSGDYEQYF.